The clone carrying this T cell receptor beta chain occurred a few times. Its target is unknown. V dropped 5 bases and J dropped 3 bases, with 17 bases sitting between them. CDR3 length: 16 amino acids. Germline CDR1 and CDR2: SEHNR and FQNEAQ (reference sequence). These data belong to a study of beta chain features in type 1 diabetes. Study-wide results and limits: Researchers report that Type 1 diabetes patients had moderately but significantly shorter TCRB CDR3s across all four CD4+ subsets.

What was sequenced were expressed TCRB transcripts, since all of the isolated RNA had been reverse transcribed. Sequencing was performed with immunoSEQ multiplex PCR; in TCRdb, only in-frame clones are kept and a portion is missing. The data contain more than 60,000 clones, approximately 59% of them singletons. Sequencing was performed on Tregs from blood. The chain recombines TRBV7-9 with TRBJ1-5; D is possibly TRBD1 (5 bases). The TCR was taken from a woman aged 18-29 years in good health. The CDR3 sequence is CASSGWGGRVNQPQHF. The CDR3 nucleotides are TGTGCCAGCAGCGGTTGGGGGGGACGAGTCAATCAGCCCCAGCATTTT.